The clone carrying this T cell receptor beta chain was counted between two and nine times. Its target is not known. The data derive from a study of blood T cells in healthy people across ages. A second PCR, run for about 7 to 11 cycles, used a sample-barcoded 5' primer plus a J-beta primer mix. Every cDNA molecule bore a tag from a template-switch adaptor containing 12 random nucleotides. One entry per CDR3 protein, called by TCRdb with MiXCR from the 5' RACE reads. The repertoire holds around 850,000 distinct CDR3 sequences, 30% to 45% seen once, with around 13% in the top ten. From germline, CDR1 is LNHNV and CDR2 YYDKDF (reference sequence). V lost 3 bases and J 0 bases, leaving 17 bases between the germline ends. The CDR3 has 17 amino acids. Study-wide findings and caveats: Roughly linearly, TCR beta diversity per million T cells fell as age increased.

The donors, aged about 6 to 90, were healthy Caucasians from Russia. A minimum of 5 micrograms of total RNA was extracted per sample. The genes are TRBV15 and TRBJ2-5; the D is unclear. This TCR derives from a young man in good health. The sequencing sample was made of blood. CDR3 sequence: CATSRGLTVGNQETQYF. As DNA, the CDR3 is TGTGCCACCAGCAGGGGATTGACGGTTGGAAACCAAGAGACCCAGTACTTC.